A few counts support the clone carrying this T cell receptor beta chain. The germline gene is not matched at one end of the junction; a read error may be the cause. The source of the sample is a study of tumor-infiltrating lymphocytes in oesophageal squamous cell carcinoma. TCRdb re-called the PCR reads through MiXCR, storing one row per CDR3 protein. Found here are approximately 22,000 distinct CDR3 sequences, about a third of them singletons; the top ten hold about 18%. The CDR3 runs to 15 residues. Germline V gives CDR1 SSHAT, CDR2 FNYEAQ (reference sequence). The sample consisted of esophageal tumor tissue. The chain joins TRBV7-7 to TRBJ2-5, with TRBD1 matching 9 bases. The TCR comes from a female donor with esophageal squamous cell carcinoma. The CDR3 DNA follows: TGTGCTAGCAGCCCGTTACAGGGGGCAGGGGGGACCCAGTACTTC. Its protein is CASSPLQGAGGTQYF. The complete variable domain, with remaining parts taken from reference TRBV7-7 and TRBJ2-5, reads GAGVSQSPRYKVTKRGQDVTLRCDPISSHATLYWYQQALGQGPEFLTYFNYEAQPDKSGLPSDRFSAERPEGSISTLTIQRTEQRDSAMYRCASSPLQGAGGTQYFGPGTRLLVL.